Following are 19 T cell receptor beta chains from one sample sequenced in a study of T cells in Graves' hyperthyroidism and ophthalmopathy. Template material for amplifying TCR beta CDR3 regions consisted of RNA transcripts. A set of HTBI primers served as the primers for a first-round RT-PCR of the TCR CDR3. MiXCR, run by TCRdb on the multiplex PCR reads, gives a single entry per CDR3 protein. The sample records 730,000 or so distinct CDR3 sequences, around 19% being singletons. The material sequenced was blood. These receptors were obtained from a woman between 45 and 65 years old with Graves' hyperthyroidism that later progressed to Graves' ophthalmopathy.

In this sample, this clonotype turned up a few times. V usage is TRBV6-5 and J usage is TRBJ2-6, with 9 bases identical to TRBD1. Germline V gives CDR1 MNHEY, CDR2 SVGAGI. The CDR3 is made up of 19 amino acids. The ends lost 1 base at V and 3 bases at J; junction bases unmatched: 10. CDR3 nucleotide sequence: TGTGCCAGCAGTTACTTGTACAGGGGGCCGTTGTATGGGGCCAACGTCCTGACTTTC. Translation: CASSYLYRGPLYGANVLTF.

This chain links TRBV6-2 or TRBV6-3 with TRBJ1-5; 10 bases match TRBD1. The germline V gene has CDR1 MNHEY and CDR2 SVGEGT. The V segment lost 8 bases and the J segment 1 base; nucleotides outside the gene matches: 8. CDR3 length: 16 amino acids. As DNA, the CDR3 is TGTGCCAGCGGCATACGGACAGGGGGGAGCAATCAGCCCCAGCATTTT. It encodes CASGIRTGGSNQPQHF.

At least ten counts were recorded for this clonotype. V is TRBV12-3 or TRBV12-4 and J is TRBJ1-2, with 9 bases matching TRBD1. Trimming at V came to 6 bases and at J to 6 bases, leaving 5 bases not matched to a gene. The CDR3 has 13 amino acids. DNA of the CDR3: TGTGCCAGCAGAGGCGGGACAGGGAATGGCTACACCTTC. It translates to CASRGGTGNGYTF.

The CDR3 reads CASSARLAGGLPRGEQFF. As DNA, the CDR3 is TGTGCCAGCAGCGCGAGACTAGCGGGGGGCTTACCTCGAGGTGAGCAGTTCTTC. V is TRBV11-2 and J is TRBJ2-1; 13 bases match TRBD2. The J segment lost 9 bases and the V segment lost 5 bases, leaving 16 bases of the junction unmatched. Germline CDR1 is SGHAT and CDR2 is FQNNGV. The CDR3 contains 18 residues.

Points on this clonotype: A clone one base away is much larger, so this may be a read error. This rearrangement joins TRBV28 to TRBJ1-2; a possible D gene is TRBD1 (5 bases). The CDR3 extends over 14 amino acids. Germline V lookup: CDR1 MDHEN, CDR2 SYDVKM. CDR3 coding DNA: TGTGTCAGCAGTTGGGACCTCTCCCCCTATGGCTACACCTTC. This translates into CVSSWDLSPYGYTF.

This clonotype occurred many times. This chain uses TRBV12-3 or TRBV12-4 with TRBJ1-5, with TRBD1 as a possible D gene (6 bases). V was clipped by 6 bases and J by 2 bases, with 14 bases between them. This CDR3 has 15 amino acids. In DNA, the CDR3 is TGTGCCAGCAGCCCCAGGGGTTCGGGCAATCAGCCCCAGCATTTT. This codes for CASSPRGSGNQPQHF.

The V call is TRBV6-2 or TRBV6-3, the J call TRBJ2-5, with D tentatively TRBD2 (5 bases). The CDR3 consists of 15 residues. The V gene lost 5 bases and the J gene lost 5 bases, with 18 bases spanning the gap. Germline values: CDR1 MNHEY, CDR2 SVGEGT. In DNA, the CDR3 is TGTGCCAGCAGTAGCCCCGGGATTCTATCGGAGACCCAGTACTTC. Translated: CASSSPGILSETQYF.

This clonotype has at least ten counts. Here the CDR3 reads CASSLGEIGELFF. CDR3 DNA: TGTGCCAGCAGTTTAGGGGAGATCGGGGAGCTGTTTTTT. The V gene is TRBV12-3 or TRBV12-4, the J gene TRBJ2-2; TRBD2 might be the D (5 bases). The CDR3 loop spans 13 amino acids. Trimming left V 1 base short and J 7 bases short, with 7 bases between.

This clonotype was counted many times. J is TRBJ2-3 and V is TRBV5-1; a possible D gene is TRBD2 (6 bases). Trimming took 7 bases from V and 6 from J, leaving 18 bases between them. CDR3 length: 14 residues. Germline assignment: CDR1 SGHRS and CDR2 YFSETQ. For the CDR3, the DNA is TGCGCCAGCCGGGCCAGCCCGGGGGTGGATACGCAGTATTTT. It encodes CASRASPGVDTQYF.

This clonotype was counted ten times or more. This chain links TRBV18 with TRBJ1-2; D remains unclear. The CDR3 extends over 15 amino acids. Germline loops: CDR1 KGHSH, CDR2 LQKENI. Trimming shortened V by 1 base and J by 5 bases, and 14 bases separated the two germline ends. The CDR3 nucleotides are TGTGCCAGCTCACCACGGTCAGAAGGGAAATATGGCTACACCTTC. Its protein is CASSPRSEGKYGYTF.

V is TRBV12-3 or TRBV12-4 and J is TRBJ1-4; 7 positions agree with TRBD1. V dropped 7 bases and J dropped 4; count of bases not matched to a gene: 3. The CDR3 contains 13 residues. CDR3 sequence: CASIDRVNEKLFF. Written as DNA, the CDR3 is TGTGCCAGCATCGACAGGGTTAATGAAAAACTGTTTTTT.

The gene calls are TRBV6-1 and TRBJ1-4; possibly TRBD1 for D (6 bases). The CDR3 length is 12 residues. Germline V gives CDR1 MNHNS, CDR2 SASEGT. V lost 8 bases and J 7 bases, leaving 11 bases between the germline ends. This CDR3 reads CASGRGVEKLFF. The CDR3 bases are TGTGCCAGCGGAAGGGGGGTTGAAAAACTGTTTTTT.

This clonotype came up many times. The V gene is TRBV5-1, the J gene TRBJ2-7; 7 positions agree with TRBD1. From germline, CDR1 is SGHRS and CDR2 YFSETQ. Trimming removed 3 bases from V and 3 bases from J; junction bases left unmatched: 6. The CDR3 is 14 amino acids. CDR3 sequence reads: CASSWGQSSYEQYF. DNA of the CDR3: TGCGCCAGCAGCTGGGGACAGTCCAGCTACGAGCAGTACTTC. The full variable domain, rest sourced from reference TRBV5-1 and TRBJ2-7, is KAGVTQTPRYLIKTRGQQVTLSCSPISGHRSVSWYQQTPGQGLQFLFEYFSETQRNKGNFPGRFSGRQFSNSRSEMNVSTLELGDSALYLCASSWGQSSYEQYFGPGTRLTVT.

The chain couples TRBV20-1 to TRBJ1-2; D gene ambiguous. CDR3 length: 13 amino acids. CDR1 is DFQATT, CDR2 SNEGSKA, per germline (reference sequence). Trimming removed 5 bases from V and 5 bases from J, with 15 bases in between. CDR3 sequence: CSAPGFPGYGYTF. In DNA form, the CDR3 reads TGCAGTGCTCCCGGGTTTCCTGGATATGGCTACACCTTC.

The chain recombines TRBV12-3 or TRBV12-4 with TRBJ1-1; D possibly corresponds to TRBD1 (6 bases). The CDR3 totals 14 residues. V dropped 4 bases and J dropped 4 bases, with 13 bases sitting between them. CDR3 in amino acids: CASSWGASSTEAFF. The CDR3 DNA reads TGTGCCAGCAGTTGGGGGGCGTCGAGCACTGAAGCTTTCTTT.

This clonotype showed up many times. The chain employs TRBV2 and TRBJ2-5, with D possibly being TRBD1 (6 bases). This CDR3 comprises 13 residues. Trimming took off 3 bases at V and 5 bases at J, with 10 bases between the two ends. CDR1 SNHLY and CDR2 FYNNEI come from the germline V gene. The CDR3 spells CASSDTGTETQYF. As DNA, the CDR3 is TGTGCCAGCAGTGATACAGGGACGGAGACCCAGTACTTC.

The gene calls are TRBV12-3 or TRBV12-4 and TRBJ2-7, with no clear D. The CDR3 runs 13 residues. V dropped 1 base and J dropped 6 bases, with 10 bases sitting between them. For the CDR3, the DNA is TGTGCCAGCAGTTTAGGAGTGCTGGGCGAGCAGTACTTC. Protein sequence: CASSLGVLGEQYF.

This clonotype was seen ten or more times. CDR3 sequence reads: CASRPSPTGPTEAFF. Here the CDR3 DNA reads TGTGCCAGCAGGCCCAGTCCGACAGGGCCCACTGAAGCTTTCTTT. The chain recombines TRBV2 with TRBJ1-1; 7 nucleotides agree with TRBD1. The CDR3 consists of 15 residues. The V gene end was trimmed by 6 bases and the J gene end by 4 bases; junction bases not matched to a gene: 11. The germline V gene has CDR1 SNHLY and CDR2 FYNNEI.

This clonotype has more than one count but fewer than ten. Germline and junction disagree at one end, which may indicate a read error. The gene calls are TRBV6-2 or TRBV6-3 and TRBJ1-6; TRBD1 matches at 7 bases. Per germline, CDR1 MNHEY and CDR2 SVGEGT. The CDR3 runs to 15 residues. For the CDR3, the DNA is TGTGACAGCAGTGGACGGACAGGATGGAATTCACCCCTCCACTTT. It is translated as CDSSGRTGWNSPLHF.